This TCR beta chain was obtained from a study of response to subunit inactivated influenza vaccine. The CDR3 runs 19 residues. Germline CDR1 reads LGHNA; CDR2 reads YSLEER. Trimming removed 3 bases from V and 2 bases from J; junction bases left unmatched: 15. TCRdb analysed the RT-PCR reads with MiXCR anew, one entry per CDR3 protein. This repertoire shows more than 550,000 distinct CDR3 sequences, about 10% found once; its top ten account for approximately 10%. The same data also contributed to another study, on T cells expressing NK-cell markers. As that report states: Beta-chain TCR cDNA was generated via 5'RACE template switching with UMIs. Each TCR beta repertoire originated in sorted T cells that were CD3+CD56+NKG2C+, CD3+CD56+NKG2C- or CD3+CD56-NKG2C+. With respect to HCMV, most of the eight sequenced donors were seropositive, and one was seronegative. Sorting was restricted to alpha-beta TCR T cells by an anti-gamma-delta TCR antibody in several experiments. As a fraction of CD8+ T cells, dominant NKG2C+ clonotypes reached about 1.0-7.0% in 5 to 7 donors.

The sequence derives from a man over 45 who received an inactivated influenza vaccine. The sample was PBMCs from blood, taken on the day of vaccination. The chain joins TRBV4-3 to TRBJ2-3; 9 bases are a match to TRBD2. CDR3 coding DNA: TGCGCCAGCAGCCACCAGATTAGTTTGGCTAGCGGGAACACAGATACGCAGTATTTT. It encodes CASSHQISLASGNTDTQYF.